The 8 T cell receptor beta chains below all came from one sample that was sequenced in a study of Graves' ophthalmopathy and Graves' hyperthyroidism. RNA transcripts served as template for amplifying TCR beta CDR3 sequences. In the first round, RT-PCR was carried out with HTBI primers, and a multiplex PCR formed the second round. TCRdb ran MiXCR on the multiplex PCR reads and lists one entry per CDR3 protein. Here the sample spans roughly 700,000 distinct CDR3 sequences, roughly 40% being singletons. The sample was peripheral blood. Receptors originate from an adult man with Graves' ophthalmopathy.

With regard to this clonotype: Mismatch with germline at one junction end may stem from a read error. CDR3 sequence (DNA): TGCGGTGCTAGAGATCGAGCGGGGGTTTCATCCTACGAGCAGTACTTC. Translated: CGARDRAGVSSYEQYF. The genes are TRBV20-1 and TRBJ2-7; 8 bases line up with TRBD2. CDR3 length: 16 amino acids. The germline V gene has CDR1 DFQATT and CDR2 SNEGSKA (reference sequence).

This clonotype has more than one count but fewer than ten. The chain recombines TRBV12-3 or TRBV12-4 with TRBJ1-2, with no clear D. Trimming removed 5 bases from V and 0 bases from J, with 13 bases in between. The CDR3 consists of 15 residues. In DNA, the CDR3 is TGTGCCAGCAGTCTCTCAGGCTTAGCTAACTATGGCTACACCTTC. Encoded protein: CASSLSGLANYGYTF.

This clonotype was observed at least ten times. The chain combines TRBV7-8 with TRBJ1-1, with a weak D call TRBD1 (5 bases). This CDR3 contains 11 residues. Germline assignment: CDR1 SGHVS and CDR2 FQNEAQ. V was trimmed by 5 bases and J by 11 bases, leaving 12 bases between them. The CDR3 nucleotides read TGTGCCAGCAGCCCGACAGTCGGCGCTTTCTTT. Amino acids: CASSPTVGAFF.

This clonotype appeared many times. The rearrangement links TRBV25-1 to TRBJ1-6, with TRBD1 matching over 10 bases. In germline, CDR1 is MGHDK, CDR2 SYGVNS. The trim removed 6 bases at V and 7 bases at J, leaving 12 bases unmatched. This CDR3 is built from 17 residues. DNA for the CDR3: TGTGCCAGCAGCCCCCGATTGGGACAGGGGTTGAATTCACCCCTCCACTTT. This encodes CASSPRLGQGLNSPLHF.

V gene TRBV10-3 combines with J gene TRBJ1-2; TRBD1 matches 9 bases. This CDR3 comprises 14 residues. Trimming at V came to 3 bases and at J to 2 bases, leaving 1 base not matched to a gene. Germline V lookup: CDR1 ENHRY, CDR2 SYGVKD. As DNA, the CDR3 is TGTGCCATCAGTGAAACAGGGGGCAACTATGGCTACACCTTC. Its protein is CAISETGGNYGYTF.

This clonotype has a count of ten or more. CDR3 DNA: TGTGCCAGCAGCGCATCTAGTCCAGCGGGAGACGAGCAGTACTTC. Translated, it gives CASSASSPAGDEQYF. The chain recombines TRBV7-9 with TRBJ2-7, with TRBD2 identical over 8 bases. V lost 5 bases and J lost 5; bases outside the gene matches: 11. Germline assignment: CDR1 SEHNR and CDR2 FQNEAQ (reference sequence). The CDR3 runs 15 residues.

The J gene is TRBJ1-3, the V gene TRBV29-1; TRBD1 agrees at 8 bases. V lost 2 bases and J lost 7; bases outside the gene matches: 7. This CDR3 is built from 14 residues. Germline CDR1 is SQVTM and CDR2 is ANQGSEA. CDR3 residues: CSVEPGQAGNTIYF. CDR3 in DNA: TGCAGCGTTGAACCGGGACAGGCGGGGAACACCATATATTTT.

The chain carries TRBV20-1 and TRBJ1-6; D possibly corresponds to TRBD1 (5 bases). Germline-derived CDR1 and CDR2 are DFQATT and SNEGSKA (reference sequence). V gave up 5 bases and J gave up 13 bases, with 15 bases separating them. The length of the CDR3 is 12 residues. CDR3 in DNA: TGCAGTGCTCCTGTGGGGGGGGGGCCCCTCCACTTT. This codes for CSAPVGGGPLHF.